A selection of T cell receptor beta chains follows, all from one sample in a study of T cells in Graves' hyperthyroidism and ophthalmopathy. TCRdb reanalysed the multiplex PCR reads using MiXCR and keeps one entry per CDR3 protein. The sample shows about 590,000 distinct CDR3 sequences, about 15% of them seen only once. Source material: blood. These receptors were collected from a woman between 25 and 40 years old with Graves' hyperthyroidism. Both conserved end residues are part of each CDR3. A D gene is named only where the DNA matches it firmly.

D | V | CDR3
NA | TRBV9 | CASSVHGEGVGAFF
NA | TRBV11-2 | CASSLEAQTYEQYF
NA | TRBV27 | CASSLFVGVETQYF
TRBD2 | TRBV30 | CAWGGVDSYNEQFF
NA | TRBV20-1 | CSANGGISNEQFF
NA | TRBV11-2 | CASGRGQDYGYTF
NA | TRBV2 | CASTGVVGNQPQHF
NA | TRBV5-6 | CASSSALIFGRYTF
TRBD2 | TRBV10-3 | CAISEGVAGFTDTQYF
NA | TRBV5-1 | CASSSGTNSNQPQHF
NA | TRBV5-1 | CASSFTQNQETQYF
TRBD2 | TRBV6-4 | CASRETGREETQYF
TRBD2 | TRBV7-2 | CASSQTSGSRVETQYF
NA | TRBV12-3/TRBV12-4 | CASRPAGNQPQHF
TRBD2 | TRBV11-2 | CASSSVDSGSVGELFF
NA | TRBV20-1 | CSARRGAVNTEAFF
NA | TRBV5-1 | CASSLSRGVAPYNEQFF
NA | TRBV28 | CASSLVQGRGTKAFF
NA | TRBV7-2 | CASSLEPDSYNEQFF
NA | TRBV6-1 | CASSAGPDQETQYF
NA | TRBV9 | CASSVDGGAEQFF
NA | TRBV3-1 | CASSQGITPQNNEQFF
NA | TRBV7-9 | CASSAIPQGAGNEKLFF
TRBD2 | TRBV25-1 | CASSDPAGSTDTQYF
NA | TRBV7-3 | CASSLTAGSAYEQYF
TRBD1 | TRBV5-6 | CASSFRTGYEAFF
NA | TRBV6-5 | CASSYSKSGNTIYF
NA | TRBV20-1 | CSAGTSTDTQYF
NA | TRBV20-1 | CSARDGMEWYF
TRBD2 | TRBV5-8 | CASSLISSGRGTDTQYF
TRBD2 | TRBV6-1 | CASSDSGTSYEQYF